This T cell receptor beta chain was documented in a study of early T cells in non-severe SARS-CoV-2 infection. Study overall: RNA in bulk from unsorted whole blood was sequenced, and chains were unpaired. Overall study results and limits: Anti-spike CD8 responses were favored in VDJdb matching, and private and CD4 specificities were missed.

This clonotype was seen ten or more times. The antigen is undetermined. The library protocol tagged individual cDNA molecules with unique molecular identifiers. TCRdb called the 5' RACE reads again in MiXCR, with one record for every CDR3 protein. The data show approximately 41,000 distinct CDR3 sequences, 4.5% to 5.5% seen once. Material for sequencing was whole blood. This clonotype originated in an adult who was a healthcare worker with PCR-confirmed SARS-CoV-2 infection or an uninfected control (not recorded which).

This CDR3 reads CASRALSSRLQDQPQHF. The CDR3 region has the DNA TGTGCCAGCAGGGCCCTCTCAAGCCGTCTGCAGGATCAGCCCCAGCATTTT. This rearrangement joins TRBV6-1 to TRBJ1-5, with D unclear. The germline V and J ends were trimmed by 6 bases and 5 bases, with 23 bases remaining between them. The CDR3 extends over 17 amino acids. Looked up from germline, CDR1 is MNHNS and CDR2 is SASEGT.